A few counts support the clone carrying this TCR beta chain. As yet, its antigen is unknown. The record originates from a study of identifying expanded T cells in peripheral blood. General study points: Variance in clone template counts between approximately 2-week samples significantly increased with total template count across all healthy donors.

Here immunoSEQ multiplex PCR was the method, and the copy in TCRdb shows in-frame clones only, minus some. This table holds 100,000 to 150,000 clones, 84% found once. During the collection period, no donor immune events like infections were recorded. Germline V lookup: CDR1 SGDLS, CDR2 YYNGEE. With V trimmed by 2 bases and J by 3 bases, 1 base remained unmatched. There are 14 residues in the CDR3. The sequencing sample was made of blood. The receptor was derived from a person aged 18-70 years in good health. This sequence joins TRBV9 and TRBJ1-3; TRBD1 matches 8 bases. The CDR3 DNA sequence: TGTGCCAGCAGCGTGGACAGGGATGGAAACACCATATATTTT. Amino acids: CASSVDRDGNTIYF.